The 15 T cell receptor beta chains given below trace back to one sample, sequenced in a study of T cell responses to AZD1222 COVID-19 vaccine (TCRdb year 2021). To prepare the library, the immunoSEQ multiplex PCR assay was applied. TCRdb stores this immuneACCESS table with in-frame sequences only. Part of the clones is absent; in the studies checked, under half of the shortfall reflects unresolved V genes, and no reason is known for the rest. The table for this sample lists approximately 70,000 clones; more than 70% of them were counted only once. The biggest ten clones account for 9% to 10% of the sample. This sample's time point label indicates: about 28 days (+/-7) after the second vaccine dose. The treatment or condition tag for this specimen amounts to: meningococcal conjugate vaccine given as trial control. This specimen consisted of peripheral blood, obtained 28 days after the second dose of the MenACWY control vaccine. These TCRs come from an adult who received the MenACWY meningococcal vaccine as a control.

The chain is built from TRBV29-1 and TRBJ1-1; D uncertain. The germline V gene has CDR1 SQVTM and CDR2 ANQGSEA. V lost 4 bases, J lost 0 bases, and 9 bases lay in between. The CDR3 is made up of 13 amino acids. The CDR3 loop is CSVGKGVNTEAFF. The CDR3 DNA is TGCAGCGTTGGTAAGGGAGTGAACACTGAAGCTTTCTTT. The complete variable domain, with remaining parts taken from reference TRBV29-1 and TRBJ1-1, reads SAVISQKPSRDICQRGTSLTIQCQVDSQVTMMFWYRQQPGQSLTLIATANQGSEATYESGFVIDKFPISRPNLTFSTLTVSNMSPEDSSIYLCSVGKGVNTEAFFGQGTRLTVV.

The rearrangement uses TRBV3-1 (or the pseudogene TRBV3-2) and TRBJ1-2, with unresolved D. The V gene's germline CDR1 is LGHDT and CDR2 YNNKEL (reference sequence). V lost 2 bases and J 4 bases, leaving 11 bases between the germline ends. The CDR3 runs to 14 residues. The CDR3 region has the DNA TGTGCCAGCAGCCAATTCGACGGGCTCTATGGCTACACCTTC. Translated: CASSQFDGLYGYTF.

The DNA of the CDR3 is TGTGCCAGCAGCGCGGACCTTACCGGGGAGCTGTTTTTT. Encoded protein: CASSADLTGELFF. The chain links TRBV9 to TRBJ2-2; D not certain. V lost 3 bases and J 5 bases, leaving 8 bases between the germline ends. Germline V gene sequence: CDR1 SGDLS, CDR2 YYNGEE. The CDR3 contains 13 residues.

CDR3 region: CAISETGTGGRDTQYF. The CDR3 DNA reads TGTGCCATCAGTGAGACGGGGACAGGGGGCAGAGATACGCAGTATTTT. The V and J genes are TRBV10-3 and TRBJ2-3, with TRBD1 identical over 12 bases. This CDR3 has 16 amino acids. CDR1 ENHRY and CDR2 SYGVKD come from the germline V gene. The trim removed 2 bases at V and 5 bases at J, leaving 5 bases unmatched.

This clone has only one observation. The chain carries TRBV28 and TRBJ1-6; 9 nucleotides agree with TRBD1. V lost 4 bases, J lost 10 bases, and 11 bases stayed unmatched. This CDR3 contains 16 residues. Germline CDR1 and CDR2: MDHEN and SYDVKM. The CDR3 region is CASSSGQGYYTSPLHF. For the CDR3, the DNA is TGTGCCAGCAGTTCGGGACAGGGCTATTACACCTCACCCCTCCACTTT.

This chain links TRBV11-2 with TRBJ2-2; the match to TRBD2 covers 8 bases. Unmatched junction bases numbered 6, after V lost 4 bases and J lost 2 bases. This CDR3 spans 16 amino acids. CDR1 and CDR2 from the germline V gene are SGHAT and FQNNGV. The DNA of the CDR3 is TGTGCCAGCAGCTGGGTTAGCGGGGTTAACACCGGGGAGCTGTTTTTT. Protein: CASSWVSGVNTGELFF.

The chain carries TRBV19 and TRBJ1-3; maybe TRBD1 (6 bases). This CDR3 comprises 16 residues. Germline assignment: CDR1 LNHDA and CDR2 SQIVND (reference sequence). Trimming removed 6 bases from V and 0 bases from J, with 15 bases in between. The CDR3 loop is CASSPPGAGSGNTIYF. The CDR3 coding sequence is TGTGCCAGTAGCCCCCCAGGGGCAGGCTCTGGAAACACCATATATTTT.

V and J are TRBV19 and TRBJ1-4, with D possibly matching TRBD1 (5 bases). The V end was cut by 3 bases, the J end by 4 bases, with 12 bases between. This CDR3 comprises 15 residues. Germline V gene sequence: CDR1 LNHDA, CDR2 SQIVND (reference sequence). CDR3 bases: TGTGCCAGTAGTATCAGACAGTCCGGTAATGAAAAACTGTTTTTT. Amino acid sequence: CASSIRQSGNEKLFF.

The rearrangement uses TRBV30 and TRBJ1-6, with D possibly TRBD1 on 6 matching bases. The CDR3 sequence is 16 residues long. The germline V gene encodes CDR1 GTSNPN and CDR2 SVGIG (reference sequence). Trimming removed 3 bases from V and 5 bases from J, with 17 bases in between. Here the CDR3 reads CAWSFGGALHNSPLHF. As DNA, the CDR3 is TGTGCCTGGAGCTTTGGGGGGGCTTTGCATAATTCACCCCTCCACTTT.

V usage is TRBV6-6 and J usage is TRBJ2-5; D gene ambiguous. Germline CDR1 MNHNY, CDR2 SVGAGI (reference sequence). The CDR3 consists of 13 residues. Deletions cut 2 bases from V and 5 bases from J, with 9 bases between. In nucleotides, the CDR3 is TGTGCCAGCAGTTACAGTATTCGGGAGACCCAGTACTTC. Amino acids: CASSYSIRETQYF.

The chain recombines TRBV5-6 with TRBJ2-5; D may correspond to TRBD1 or TRBD2 (5 bases each). Trimming took 4 bases from V and 5 from J, leaving 18 bases between them. This CDR3 contains 15 residues. Germline values: CDR1 SGHDT, CDR2 YYEEEE. The CDR3 sequence is CASSMEVGGRETQYF. The CDR3 coding sequence is TGTGCCAGCAGCATGGAAGTTGGGGGTAGGGAGACCCAGTACTTC.

V and J are TRBV6-5 and TRBJ2-5; D is undetermined. The CDR3 loop spans 15 amino acids. Germline CDR1 is MNHEY and CDR2 is SVGAGI. V was clipped by 0 bases and J by 5 bases, with 13 bases between them. The CDR3 protein is CASSYSGRRKETQYF. CDR3 DNA sequence: TGTGCCAGCAGTTACTCGGGCCGGCGGAAGGAGACCCAGTACTTC.

The gene calls are TRBV6-6 and TRBJ1-2; 7 bases fit TRBD1. Germline loops: CDR1 MNHNY, CDR2 SVGAGI (reference sequence). V gave up 0 bases and J gave up 3 bases; unmatched junction bases: 4. CDR3 length equals 15 residues. The CDR3 DNA follows: TGTGCCAGCAGTTACTCGAGCAGGGGGGACTATGGCTACACCTTC. Its protein product is CASSYSSRGDYGYTF.

CDR3 sequence: CAISERTGGSGYTF. The DNA for the CDR3 is TGTGCCATCAGTGAAAGAACGGGGGGTTCTGGCTACACCTTC. The V call is TRBV10-3, the J call TRBJ1-2, with D possibly matching TRBD1 (5 bases). The CDR3 covers 14 residues. Germline V gene lookup returns CDR1 ENHRY and CDR2 SYGVKD. The germline V and J ends were trimmed by 3 bases and 7 bases, with 15 bases remaining between them.

This chain links TRBV30 with TRBJ1-3; D unclear. Trimming cost V 3 bases and J 4 bases, with 4 bases left between them. The germline CDR1 and CDR2 sequences are GTSNPN and SVGIG (reference sequence). The CDR3 runs 11 residues. CDR3 sequence: CAWREGNTIYF. The CDR3, as DNA: TGTGCCTGGAGAGAGGGAAACACCATATATTTT.